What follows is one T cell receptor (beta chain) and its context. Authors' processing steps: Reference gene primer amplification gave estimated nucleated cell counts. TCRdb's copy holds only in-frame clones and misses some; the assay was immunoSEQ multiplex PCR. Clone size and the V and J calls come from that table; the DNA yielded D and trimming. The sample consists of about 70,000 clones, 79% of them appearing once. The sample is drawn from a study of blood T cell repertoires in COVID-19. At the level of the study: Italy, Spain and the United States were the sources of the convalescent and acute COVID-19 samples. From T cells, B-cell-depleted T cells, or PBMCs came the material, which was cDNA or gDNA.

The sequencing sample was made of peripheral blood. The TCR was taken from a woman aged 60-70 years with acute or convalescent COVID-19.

In nucleotides, the CDR3 is TGTGCCAGCAGCCCCCCTAGCGTCCAATACAATGAGCAGTTCTTC. Translating gives CASSPPSVQYNEQFF. The V and J genes are TRBV2 and TRBJ2-1; D possibly corresponds to TRBD2 (6 bases). The CDR3 totals 15 residues. Germline assignment: CDR1 SNHLY and CDR2 FYNNEI. Deletions cut 6 bases from V and 4 bases from J, with 16 bases between. Full variable domain (remainder filled in from reference TRBV2 and TRBJ2-1): EPEVTQTPSHQVTQMGQEVILRCVPISNHLYFYWYRQILGQKVEFLVSFYNNEISEKSEIFDDQFSVERPDGSNFTLKIRSTKLEDSAMYFCASSPPSVQYNEQFFGPGTRLTVL.